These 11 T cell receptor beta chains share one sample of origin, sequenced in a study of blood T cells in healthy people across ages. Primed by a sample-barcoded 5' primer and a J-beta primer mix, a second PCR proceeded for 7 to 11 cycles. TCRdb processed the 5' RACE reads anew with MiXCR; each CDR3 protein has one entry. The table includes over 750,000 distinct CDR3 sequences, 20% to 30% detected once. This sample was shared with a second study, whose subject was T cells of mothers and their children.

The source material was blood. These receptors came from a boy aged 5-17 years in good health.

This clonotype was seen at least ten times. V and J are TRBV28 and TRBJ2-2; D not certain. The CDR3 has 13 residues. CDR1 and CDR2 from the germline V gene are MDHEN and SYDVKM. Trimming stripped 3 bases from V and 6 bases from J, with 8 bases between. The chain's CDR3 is CASSFRTSGELFF. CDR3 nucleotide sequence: TGTGCCAGCAGTTTCAGAACCTCCGGGGAGCTGTTTTTT.

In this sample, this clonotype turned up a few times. CDR3 DNA: TGTGCCAGCAGTTACTGGCGTCAGGACCTTGACAATGAGCAGTTCTTC. Residues: CASSYWRQDLDNEQFF. J is TRBJ2-1 and V is TRBV6-6; no reliable D call. Germline V gives CDR1 MNHNY, CDR2 SVGAGI (reference sequence). The CDR3 is made up of 16 amino acids. V dropped 1 base and J dropped 5 bases, with 15 bases sitting between them.

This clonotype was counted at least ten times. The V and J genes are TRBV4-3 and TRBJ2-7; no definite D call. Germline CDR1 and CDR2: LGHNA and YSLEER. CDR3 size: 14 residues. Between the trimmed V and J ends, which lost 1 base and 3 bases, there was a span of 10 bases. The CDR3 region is CASSQGLGDYEQYF. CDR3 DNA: TGCGCCAGCAGCCAAGGTCTTGGTGACTACGAGCAGTACTTC.

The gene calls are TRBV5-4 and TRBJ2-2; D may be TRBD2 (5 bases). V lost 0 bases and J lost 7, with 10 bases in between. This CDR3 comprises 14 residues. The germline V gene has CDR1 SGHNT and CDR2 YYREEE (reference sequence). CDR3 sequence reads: CASSLDMGVGELFF. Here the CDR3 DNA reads TGTGCCAGCAGCTTGGACATGGGAGTCGGGGAGCTGTTTTTT.

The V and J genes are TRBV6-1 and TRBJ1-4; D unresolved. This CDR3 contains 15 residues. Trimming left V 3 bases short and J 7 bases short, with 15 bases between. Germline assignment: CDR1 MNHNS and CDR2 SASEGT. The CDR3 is CASSDPMFPGEKLFF. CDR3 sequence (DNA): TGTGCCAGCAGTGATCCCATGTTTCCCGGTGAAAAACTGTTTTTT.

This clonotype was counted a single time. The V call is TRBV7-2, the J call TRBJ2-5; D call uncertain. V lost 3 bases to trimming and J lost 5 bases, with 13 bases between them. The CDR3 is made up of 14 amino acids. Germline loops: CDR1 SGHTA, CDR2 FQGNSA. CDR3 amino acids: CASSLVRAVETQYF. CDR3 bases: TGTGCCAGCAGCTTGGTTAGGGCCGTGGAGACCCAGTACTTC.

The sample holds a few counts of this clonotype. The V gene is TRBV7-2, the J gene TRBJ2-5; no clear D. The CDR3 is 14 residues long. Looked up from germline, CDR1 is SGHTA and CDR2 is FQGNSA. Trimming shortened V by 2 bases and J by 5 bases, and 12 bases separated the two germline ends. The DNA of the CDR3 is TGTGCCAGCAGCTTATTTATTCCCCCCGAGACCCAGTACTTC. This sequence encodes CASSLFIPPETQYF.

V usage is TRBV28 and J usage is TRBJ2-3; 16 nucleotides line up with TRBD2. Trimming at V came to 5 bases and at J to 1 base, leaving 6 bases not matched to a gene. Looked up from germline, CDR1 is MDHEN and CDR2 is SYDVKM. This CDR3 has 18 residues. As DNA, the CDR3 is TGTGCCAGCAGTCCGGGACTAGCGGGAGGGCCGGGCACAGATACGCAGTATTTT. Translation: CASSPGLAGGPGTDTQYF.

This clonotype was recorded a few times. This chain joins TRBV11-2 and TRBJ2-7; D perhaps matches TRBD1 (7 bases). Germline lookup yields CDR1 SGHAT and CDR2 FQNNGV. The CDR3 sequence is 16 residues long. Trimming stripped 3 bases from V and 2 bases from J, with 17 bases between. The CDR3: CASSFWTRDSTYEQYF. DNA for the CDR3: TGTGCCAGCAGCTTCTGGACGCGGGACAGCACCTACGAGCAGTACTTC. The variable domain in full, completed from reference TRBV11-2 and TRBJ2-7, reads EAGVAQSPRYKIIEKRQSVAFWCNPISGHATLYWYQQILGQGPKLLIQFQNNGVVDDSQLPKDRFSAERLKGVDSTLKIQPAKLEDSAVYLCASSFWTRDSTYEQYFGPGTRLTVT.

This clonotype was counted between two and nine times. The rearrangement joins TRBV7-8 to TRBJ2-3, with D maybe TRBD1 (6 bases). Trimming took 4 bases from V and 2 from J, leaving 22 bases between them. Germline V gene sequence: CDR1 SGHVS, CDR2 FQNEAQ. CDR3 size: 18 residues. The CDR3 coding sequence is TGTGCCAGCAGCTCCCCGCCCCTGGACAGAACTACCACAGATACGCAGTATTTT. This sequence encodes CASSSPPLDRTTTDTQYF. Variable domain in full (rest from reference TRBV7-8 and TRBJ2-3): GAGVSQSPRYKVAKRGQDVALRCDPISGHVSLFWYQQALGQGPEFLTYFQNEAQLDKSGLPSDRFFAERPEGSVSTLKIQRTQQEDSAVYLCASSSPPLDRTTTDTQYFGPGTRLTVL.

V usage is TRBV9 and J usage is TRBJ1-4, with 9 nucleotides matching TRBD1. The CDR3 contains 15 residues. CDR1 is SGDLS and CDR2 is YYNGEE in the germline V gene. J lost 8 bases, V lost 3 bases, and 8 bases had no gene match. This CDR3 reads CASSETGTGNEKLFF. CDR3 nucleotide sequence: TGTGCCAGCAGCGAAACCGGGACAGGGAACGAAAAACTGTTTTTT.